Below are 20 T cell receptor beta chains sequenced from a single sample in a study of blood T cell repertoires in COVID-19. Profiling relied on immunoSEQ multiplex PCR, and the TCRdb table lists in-frame clones only, not all of them. The sample gives roughly 260,000 clones, 88% of which show up once; about 4.1% is in the top ten. Sequenced sample: peripheral blood. These receptors were obtained from a man between 60 and 75 years old who had recovered from COVID-19.

The chain carries TRBV7-9 and TRBJ1-1, with a tentative D call TRBD1 (6 bases). The CDR3 is 13 residues long. V was clipped by 5 bases and J by 2 bases, with 9 bases between them. The germline gives CDR1 SEHNR, CDR2 FQNEAQ (reference sequence). The CDR3, as DNA: TGTGCCAGCAGCGGGACACCTAACACTGAAGCTTTCTTT. Translating it yields CASSGTPNTEAFF.

This sequence joins TRBV11-2 and TRBJ1-6; TRBD1 is a possible D gene (6 bases). Germline CDR1 SGHAT, CDR2 FQNNGV. The CDR3 sequence is 13 residues long. Trimming pared 4 bases from V and 11 bases from J, leaving 12 bases between. The CDR3 region has the DNA TGTGCCAGCAGCTCACTCAGGGGCACACCCCTCCACTTT. This codes for CASSSLRGTPLHF.

This clone was detected only a few times. The chain is built from TRBV11-2 and TRBJ2-7, with 10 bases identical to TRBD1. Germline assignment: CDR1 SGHAT and CDR2 FQNNGV. The CDR3 runs 15 residues. V shed 3 bases, J shed 6 bases, and the junction held 8 bases outside the gene matches. Here the CDR3 reads CASSLGQGILSEQYF. The DNA of the CDR3 is TGTGCCAGCAGCTTGGGACAGGGGATTTTAAGCGAGCAGTACTTC.

This chain joins TRBV11-2 and TRBJ2-2; D gene unclear. This CDR3 spans 15 amino acids. V was pared by 5 bases and J by 0 bases, with 10 bases between. CDR1 and CDR2 from the germline V gene are SGHAT and FQNNGV. CDR3 sequence: CASSPQQTNTGELFF. The CDR3 DNA sequence: TGTGCCAGCAGCCCACAGCAAACGAACACCGGGGAGCTGTTTTTT.

The CDR3 reads CASSDSQGTPLHF. The CDR3 coding sequence is TGTGCCAGCAGTGACTCGCAGGGGACACCCCTCCACTTT. The chain uses TRBV6-4 and TRBJ1-6; perhaps TRBD1 as D (6 bases). The CDR3 contains 13 residues. Germline V gives CDR1 MRHNA, CDR2 SNTAGT. V lost 0 bases and J 11 bases, leaving 8 bases between the germline ends.

CDR3 bases: TGCGCCAGCGCCCGACAGGAGACCACAGATACGCAGTATTTT. As protein: CASARQETTDTQYF. The V and J genes are TRBV5-1 and TRBJ2-3; tentative D call: TRBD1 (6 bases). The V end lost 7 bases, the J end lost 2 bases, and 14 bases lay between the germline ends. Germline-derived CDR1 and CDR2 are SGHRS and YFSETQ. This CDR3 has 14 amino acids.

The chain is built from TRBV5-4 and TRBJ2-1; perhaps TRBD1 as D (5 bases). This CDR3 comprises 16 residues. Germline CDR1 SGHNT, CDR2 YYREEE (reference sequence). V was cut by 4 bases and J by 1 base, with 15 bases left in between. In DNA, the CDR3 is TGTGCCAGCAGCCTCCCCCAGGGAATTTCCTACAATGAGCAGTTCTTC. It yields the protein CASSLPQGISYNEQFF.

This clone was seen a handful of times. The chain combines TRBV6-6 with TRBJ1-2; TRBD1 aligns across 7 bases. V lost 5 bases, J lost 8 bases, and 11 bases stayed unmatched. This CDR3 is 14 amino acids long. CDR1 is MNHNY, CDR2 SVGAGI, per germline (reference sequence). CDR3 amino acids: CASSLRDRMTGYTF. CDR3 DNA sequence: TGTGCCAGCAGTCTTAGGGACAGAATGACGGGCTACACCTTC.

The rearrangement links TRBV15 to TRBJ2-7; 11 positions agree with TRBD1. Germline lookup yields CDR1 LNHNV and CDR2 YYDKDF (reference sequence). V dropped 2 bases and J dropped 3; count of bases not matched to a gene: 6. The CDR3 totals 16 residues. CDR3 residues: CATSRRAGTGGYEQYF. CDR3 coding DNA: TGTGCCACCAGCAGAAGAGCCGGGACAGGGGGCTACGAGCAGTACTTC.

The chain links TRBV15 to TRBJ2-3; weak D call: TRBD1 (5 bases). The V and J ends lost 0 bases and 1 base respectively, with 14 bases between them. Germline CDR1 reads LNHNV; CDR2 reads YYDKDF (reference sequence). The CDR3 runs 17 residues. The CDR3 protein is CATSRDRNPQGTDTQYF. The CDR3 nucleotides read TGTGCCACCAGCAGAGATCGTAATCCACAGGGCACAGATACGCAGTATTTT.

The chain carries TRBV13 and TRBJ2-3; 9 nucleotides match TRBD1. The CDR3 is 16 residues long. J gave up 3 bases and V 1 base, and 5 bases lay outside the gene matches. Germline assignment: CDR1 PRHDT and CDR2 FYEKMQ (reference sequence). CDR3 in amino acids: CASSLAGDRVTDTQYF. CDR3 nucleotides: TGTGCCAGCAGCTTAGCTGGGGACAGGGTAACAGATACGCAGTATTTT.

J is TRBJ2-7 and V is TRBV12-3 or TRBV12-4, with a tentative D call TRBD1 (5 bases). The CDR3 is made up of 12 amino acids. V gave up 6 bases and J gave up 3 bases, with 9 bases separating them. The CDR3 sequence is CASRARDYEQYF. The DNA of the CDR3 is TGTGCCAGCAGGGCCAGGGACTACGAGCAGTACTTC.

V usage is TRBV7-6 and J usage is TRBJ2-3; no firm D call. Germline CDR1 is SGHVS and CDR2 is FNYEAQ. Trimming cost V 0 bases and J 1 base, with 8 bases left between them. The CDR3 runs to 15 residues. Here the CDR3 reads CASSLAAGRTDTQYF. CDR3 sequence (DNA): TGTGCCAGCAGCTTAGCGGCAGGCCGCACAGATACGCAGTATTTT.

The V call is TRBV7-2, the J call TRBJ2-1, with D possibly being TRBD1 (5 bases). The CDR3 is 13 residues long. Trimming removed 4 bases from V and 3 bases from J, with 7 bases in between. CDR1 is SGHTA, CDR2 FQGNSA, per germline. CDR3 loop: CASSSDSYNEQFF. The CDR3, as DNA: TGTGCCAGCAGCTCCGACAGCTACAATGAGCAGTTCTTC.

The rearrangement uses TRBV16 and TRBJ1-6; tentative D call: TRBD1 (5 bases). V lost 2 bases and J lost 10, with 18 bases in between. The CDR3 sequence is 16 residues long. Germline CDR1 reads KGHSY; CDR2 reads FQNENV. For the CDR3, the DNA is TGTGCCAGCAGCCAAGAAGGGGCCCTCTTAGGGTCACCCCTCCACTTT. Its translation: CASSQEGALLGSPLHF.

V is TRBV19 and J is TRBJ2-7; D is possibly TRBD2 (6 bases). The CDR3 extends over 14 amino acids. Germline CDR1 LNHDA, CDR2 SQIVND (reference sequence). The V gene lost 4 bases and the J gene lost 3 bases, with 13 bases spanning the gap. The CDR3 reads CASSTTRLNYEQYF. The CDR3 nucleotides are TGTGCCAGTAGTACGACTAGACTTAACTACGAGCAGTACTTC. The variable domain in full, with the rest retrieved from reference TRBV19 and TRBJ2-7, is DGGITQSPKYLFRKEGQNVTLSCEQNLNHDAMYWYRQDPGQGLRLIYYSQIVNDFQKGDIAEGYSVSREKKESFPLTVTSAQKNPTAFYLCASSTTRLNYEQYFGPGTRLTVT.

This chain links TRBV2 with TRBJ2-3, with D perhaps TRBD2 (6 bases). The CDR3 length is 15 residues. V shed 4 bases and J shed 0 bases, with 11 bases lying between them. Germline CDR1 reads SNHLY; CDR2 reads FYNNEI. Here the CDR3 DNA reads TGTGCCAGCAGTGGGACCGGGACTAGCACAGATACGCAGTATTTT. Translated: CASSGTGTSTDTQYF. Complete variable domain (other parts from reference TRBV2 and TRBJ2-3): EPEVTQTPSHQVTQMGQEVILRCVPISNHLYFYWYRQILGQKVEFLVSFYNNEISEKSEIFDDQFSVERPDGSNFTLKIRSTKLEDSAMYFCASSGTGTSTDTQYFGPGTRLTVL.

DNA for the CDR3: TGTGCCAGCAGCGTAAGGACTAGCGGGGGACTCGGGGAGCTGTTTTTT. This gives the protein CASSVRTSGGLGELFF. This chain links TRBV9 with TRBJ2-2; TRBD2 matches 13 bases. CDR3 length: 16 amino acids. The germline gives CDR1 SGDLS, CDR2 YYNGEE. J lost 7 bases, V lost 1 base, and 4 bases had no gene match.

The V gene is TRBV2, the J gene TRBJ2-2, with a weak D call TRBD2 (6 bases). The germline gives CDR1 SNHLY, CDR2 FYNNEI. This CDR3 region has 11 residues. V dropped 10 bases and J dropped 8 bases, with 11 bases sitting between them. The CDR3 protein is CATRGIGELFF. The CDR3 DNA sequence: TGTGCCACCCGGGGGATTGGGGAGCTGTTTTTT.

The chain carries TRBV6-5 and TRBJ1-3, with a tentative D call TRBD1 (5 bases). V was clipped by 6 bases and J by 0 bases, with 12 bases between them. CDR3 size: 15 residues. Germline V lookup: CDR1 MNHEY, CDR2 SVGAGI. The CDR3 protein is CASRQDGISGNTIYF. The CDR3 coding sequence is TGTGCCAGCAGACAGGACGGAATCTCTGGAAACACCATATATTTT.